This entry lists 19 T cell receptor beta chains sequenced from one sample in a study of CD8 T cells in ankylosing spondylitis. Notes on the study in general: What appeared characteristic of ankylosing spondylitis blood was a TCR beta motif of fewer than ten highly homologous variants.

TCRdb called the 5' RACE reads again in MiXCR, with one record for every CDR3 protein. The data hold fewer than 400,000 distinct CDR3 sequences, with around 8% observed a single time. No cognate antigen is known for these TCRs. The sequenced material came from blood, either unsorted or a sorted T cell fraction (not recorded which). The receptors were gathered from a male donor with ankylosing spondylitis.

The gene calls are TRBV12-3 or TRBV12-4 and TRBJ2-1, with 11 bases identical to TRBD2. After removal of 7 bases from V and 3 bases from J, the junction contained 5 bases not matched to a gene. The length of the CDR3 is 15 residues. CDR3 region: CASTKGLADYNEQFF. CDR3 nucleotide sequence: TGTGCCAGCACCAAGGGACTAGCGGACTACAATGAGCAGTTCTTC.

There are a few counts of this clonotype. J is TRBJ1-4 and V is TRBV28; D may be TRBD1 (6 bases). V lost 1 base to trimming and J lost 7 bases, with 13 bases between them. Germline CDR1 reads MDHEN; CDR2 reads SYDVKM. This CDR3 region has 15 residues. CDR3 nucleotides: TGTGCCAGCAGTTTATTCACAGGGTACGGTGAAAAACTGTTTTTT. Translated: CASSLFTGYGEKLFF.

V usage is TRBV24-1 and J usage is TRBJ2-5; no definite D call. CDR1 and CDR2 from the germline V gene are KGHDR and SFDVKD. V was trimmed by 3 bases and J by 2 bases, leaving 9 bases between them. This CDR3 is 14 amino acids long. This CDR3 reads CATSDRADQETQYF. CDR3 sequence (DNA): TGTGCCACCAGTGATCGGGCAGATCAAGAGACCCAGTACTTC.

The chain carries TRBV28 and TRBJ2-3, with unresolved D. Trimming shortened V by 4 bases and J by 0 bases, and 14 bases separated the two germline ends. This CDR3 region has 16 residues. Germline CDR1 MDHEN, CDR2 SYDVKM. The CDR3 region is CASSSLISTSTDTQYF. CDR3 in DNA: TGTGCCAGCAGTTCGTTGATATCAACTAGCACAGATACGCAGTATTTT. Using reference TRBV28 and TRBJ2-3 for the parts outside the CDR3, the full variable domain is DVKVTQSSRYLVKRTGEKVFLECVQDMDHENMFWYRQDPGLGLRLIYFSYDVKMKEKGDIPEGYSVSREKKERFSLILESASTNQTSMYLCASSSLISTSTDTQYFGPGTRLTVL.

In its sample, this clonotype was seen many times. The rearrangement uses TRBV29-1 and TRBJ1-1; D remains unclear. The CDR3 totals 12 residues. The ends were cut back, 6 bases at V and 1 base at J, with 9 bases in the middle. CDR1 and CDR2 from the germline V gene are SQVTM and ANQGSEA. CDR3 amino acids: CSVADTNTEAFF. The CDR3 coding sequence is TGCAGCGTCGCCGACACGAACACTGAAGCTTTCTTT.

V gene TRBV7-8 combines with J gene TRBJ2-3, with D possibly being TRBD1 or TRBD2 (5 bases each). There are 16 residues in the CDR3. V lost 5 bases to trimming and J lost 3 bases, with 18 bases between them. Germline loops: CDR1 SGHVS, CDR2 FQNEAQ. Here the CDR3 DNA reads TGTGCCAGCAGCGAAGAGGGGTCGTTTGGGACAGATACGCAGTATTTT. It is translated as CASSEEGSFGTDTQYF.

Ten or more counts support this clonotype. The gene calls are TRBV11-2 and TRBJ2-7; no firm D call. Germline CDR1 is SGHAT and CDR2 is FQNNGV. This CDR3 is built from 13 residues. V dropped 1 base and J dropped 7 bases, with 11 bases sitting between them. CDR3 loop: CASSLGSVGEQYF. For the CDR3, the DNA is TGTGCCAGCAGCTTAGGCTCCGTTGGTGAGCAGTACTTC.

The V and J genes are TRBV15 and TRBJ1-5, with D possibly being TRBD1 (6 bases). Trimming pared 1 base from V and 0 bases from J, leaving 10 bases between. The CDR3 runs to 16 residues. The germline CDR1 and CDR2 sequences are LNHNV and YYDKDF (reference sequence). CDR3 loop: CATSRVDRHSNQPQHF. Here the CDR3 DNA reads TGTGCCACCAGCAGAGTGGACAGACATAGCAATCAGCCCCAGCATTTT.

V is TRBV20-1 and J is TRBJ2-1; 13 bases agree with TRBD2. The germline gives CDR1 DFQATT, CDR2 SNEGSKA (reference sequence). The ends lost 6 bases at V and 5 bases at J; junction bases unmatched: 16. The CDR3 contains 18 residues. The CDR3 sequence: CSAGAGTSGTRANNEQFF. DNA for the CDR3: TGCAGTGCAGGTGCCGGGACTAGCGGGACCCGGGCCAACAATGAGCAGTTCTTC.

This clonotype was seen more than once but under ten times. V usage is TRBV9 and J usage is TRBJ2-1; the match to TRBD2 covers 9 bases. V was clipped by 2 bases and J by 9 bases; unmatched bases: 3. This CDR3 is 13 amino acids long. Germline CDR1 and CDR2: SGDLS and YYNGEE. DNA for the CDR3: TGTGCCAGCAGCGTTCTAGCGGGACGTGAGCAGTTCTTC. Its translation is CASSVLAGREQFF.

Worth noting for this clonotype: One end of the junction fails to match germline, which may point to a read error. The V call is TRBV5-6, the J call TRBJ2-4; D unresolved. CDR1 and CDR2 (germline): SGHDT, YYEEEE. The CDR3 runs 12 residues. The CDR3 DNA follows: TGTGCCAGCAGCTTGGAGAGTCGCCACCAGGTCTTC. It yields the protein CASSLESRHQVF.

The sample holds a few counts of this clonotype. The chain uses TRBV7-9 and TRBJ2-5; D may be TRBD1 (6 bases). Trimming stripped 4 bases from V and 5 bases from J, with 8 bases between. CDR3 length: 12 residues. CDR1 SEHNR and CDR2 FQNEAQ come from the germline V gene (reference sequence). DNA of the CDR3: TGTGCCAGCAGCTGGGGGCTGGAGACCCAGTACTTC. Residues: CASSWGLETQYF.

This clonotype was seen many times. This rearrangement joins TRBV29-1 to TRBJ2-1; the D gene is possibly TRBD2 (6 bases). The CDR3 covers 14 residues. Looked up from germline, CDR1 is SQVTM and CDR2 is ANQGSEA. The ends were cut back, 4 bases at V and 3 bases at J, with 13 bases in the middle. The CDR3 region is CSVVSRGIYNEQFF. The CDR3 DNA reads TGCAGCGTTGTATCGCGGGGAATCTACAATGAGCAGTTCTTC.

This clonotype was seen many times. V usage is TRBV20-1 and J usage is TRBJ2-1; D gene unclear. The germline V and J ends were trimmed by 2 bases and 8 bases, with 7 bases remaining between them. The CDR3 runs to 11 residues. Germline V lookup: CDR1 DFQATT, CDR2 SNEGSKA (reference sequence). The CDR3 is CSARKWDEQFF. The CDR3 DNA follows: TGCAGTGCTAGAAAGTGGGATGAGCAGTTCTTC.

J is TRBJ2-3 and V is TRBV4-2, with TRBD2 matching over 14 bases. This CDR3 is 18 amino acids long. CDR1 is LGHNA, CDR2 YNFKEQ, per germline. V shed 4 bases and J 0 bases; nucleotides not matched to a gene: 6. Here the CDR3 DNA reads TGTGCCAGCAGCCGGGGGGGACTAGCGGGGGCTAGCACAGATACGCAGTATTTT. Protein sequence: CASSRGGLAGASTDTQYF.

This clonotype was picked up a small number of times. The chain combines TRBV7-9 with TRBJ2-7, with a possible D match to TRBD2 (5 bases). The CDR3 is 13 residues long. Trimming took off 11 bases at V and 0 bases at J, with 14 bases between the two ends. Germline CDR1 SEHNR, CDR2 FQNEAQ (reference sequence). The CDR3 loop reads CAADGESSYEQYF. CDR3 bases: TGTGCCGCTGACGGGGAGAGCTCCTACGAGCAGTACTTC.

The table lists this clonotype with a few counts. The genes are TRBV3-1 and TRBJ2-1, with 9 bases that match TRBD1. This CDR3 comprises 13 residues. With V trimmed by 1 base and J by 16 bases, 8 bases remained unmatched. CDR1 and CDR2 from the germline V gene are LGHDT and YNNKEL (reference sequence). The CDR3 here is CASSQGSGTGPFF. The CDR3 bases are TGTGCCAGCAGCCAAGGATCCGGGACAGGGCCTTTCTTC.

This clonotype has at least ten counts. The chain carries TRBV28 and TRBJ1-1; tentative D call: TRBD1 (6 bases). V lost 2 bases to trimming and J lost 3 bases, with 16 bases between them. Germline CDR1 MDHEN, CDR2 SYDVKM. The CDR3 runs 16 residues. The CDR3 sequence is CASSLGGRGWDTEAFF. Here the CDR3 DNA reads TGTGCCAGCAGTTTAGGGGGGCGGGGATGGGACACTGAAGCTTTCTTT.

The J gene is TRBJ1-1, the V gene TRBV9, with TRBD1 matching over 8 bases. The CDR3 sequence is 14 residues long. With V trimmed by 3 bases and J by 5 bases, 6 bases remained unmatched. Germline CDR1 reads SGDLS; CDR2 reads YYNGEE. The CDR3 is CASSASGQGTEAFF. The CDR3 bases are TGTGCCAGCAGCGCCTCAGGACAGGGAACTGAAGCTTTCTTT. Filled out from reference TRBV9 and TRBJ1-1, the complete variable domain reads DSGVTQTPKHLITATGQRVTLRCSPRSGDLSVYWYQQSLDQGLQFLIQYYNGEERAKGNILERFSAQQFPDLHSELNLSSLELGDSALYFCASSASGQGTEAFFGQGTRLTVV.